This TCR beta chain was recorded in a study of PD-L1 blockade in urothelial cancer. The CDR3 spans 17 residues. The V gene end was trimmed by 1 base and the J gene end by 2 bases; junction bases not matched to a gene: 5. The germline V gene has CDR1 MGHRA and CDR2 YSYEKL. TCRdb keeps only in-frame clones here, not all; method: immunoSEQ multiplex PCR. The data show some 40,000 clones, over 75% seen once. Sequencing used PBMCs, obtained around atezolizumab (anti-PD-L1) treatment. The genes are TRBV4-1 and TRBJ2-4, with TRBD1 matching 10 bases. The receptor's source is a man in his sixties with urothelial cancer. The CDR3 sequence is CASSQGRQGATKNIQYF. The DNA of the CDR3 is TGCGCCAGCAGCCAAGGGAGACAGGGGGCAACCAAAAACATTCAGTACTTC.